Each of the 25 T cell receptor beta chains below was sequenced from the same sample in a study of PD-L1 blockade in urothelial cancer. Some clones are missing from TCRdb's copy, which holds only in-frame ones; the method was immunoSEQ multiplex PCR. The sample holds tens of thousands of clones, almost 85% seen once. Sequencing was performed on PBMCs, taken around atezolizumab (anti-PD-L1) treatment. The receptor source for this set is a man in his 70s with urothelial cancer.

The chain couples TRBV11-2 to TRBJ2-3, with 9 bases that match TRBD2. The CDR3 has 16 amino acids. With V trimmed by 5 bases and J by 2 bases, 8 bases remained unmatched. Germline CDR1 is SGHAT and CDR2 is FQNNGV. CDR3 residues: CASSALAGAYTDTQYF. CDR3 DNA sequence: TGTGCCAGCAGCGCGTTAGCGGGAGCTTACACAGATACGCAGTATTTT.

The V gene is TRBV29-1, the J gene TRBJ2-7, with TRBD2 matching over 12 bases. Germline assignment: CDR1 SQVTM and CDR2 ANQGSEA. V dropped 7 bases and J dropped 6; count of bases not matched to a gene: 10. This CDR3 spans 14 amino acids. The CDR3, as DNA: TGCAGCGCCCTACTAGCGGGAGGTCGTCTCGAGCAGTACTTC. This translates into CSALLAGGRLEQYF.

This chain joins TRBV10-3 and TRBJ1-1; 7 bases fit TRBD1. Losses at the gene ends were 5 bases for V and 0 bases for J; bases not matched to a gene: 3. This CDR3 spans 14 amino acids. In germline, CDR1 is ENHRY, CDR2 SYGVKD. In nucleotides, the CDR3 is TGTGCCATCAGTACCGGGACAGTGAACACTGAAGCTTTCTTT. Amino acids: CAISTGTVNTEAFF.

The V gene is TRBV11-2, the J gene TRBJ1-4; 8 bases match TRBD1. Per germline, CDR1 SGHAT and CDR2 FQNNGV. Trimming cost V 4 bases and J 4 bases; bases outside gene matches: 2. The CDR3 spans 14 residues. The CDR3 DNA reads TGTGCCAGCAGCTGGGACAGGAGTAATGAAAAACTGTTTTTT. This translates into CASSWDRSNEKLFF.

The chain combines TRBV7-9 with TRBJ1-1; TRBD1 matches at 7 bases. V trimming: 9 bases; J trimming: 1 base; junction bases outside the gene matches: 11. CDR3 length: 15 residues. Germline CDR1 reads SEHNR; CDR2 reads FQNEAQ (reference sequence). The CDR3 region is CASRKQGWTNTEAFF. The CDR3 DNA reads TGTGCCAGTAGGAAACAGGGGTGGACGAACACTGAAGCTTTCTTT.

The chain combines TRBV11-2 with TRBJ2-6; tentatively, D is TRBD2 (5 bases). Trimming left V 0 bases short and J 2 bases short, with 8 bases between. Germline V CDR1 and CDR2: SGHAT, FQNNGV. The CDR3 is made up of 16 amino acids. The CDR3 DNA sequence: TGTGCCAGCAGCTTAGATCCCGGGGCTGGGGCCAACGTCCTGACTTTC. Amino acids: CASSLDPGAGANVLTF.

The chain couples TRBV6-5 to TRBJ2-3; the D is unclear. With 6 bases removed from V and 2 bases from J, the gap between germline ends came to 9 bases. Germline lookup yields CDR1 MNHEY and CDR2 SVGAGI. This CDR3 is built from 13 residues. CDR3 loop: CASRGSTTDTQYF. The CDR3, as DNA: TGTGCCAGCAGGGGCTCTACCACAGATACGCAGTATTTT.

V is TRBV30 and J is TRBJ1-2, with D perhaps matching TRBD1 (5 bases). This CDR3 region has 14 residues. Looked up from germline, CDR1 is GTSNPN and CDR2 is SVGIG (reference sequence). Trimming removed 1 base at V and 2 bases at J, with 11 bases between. The CDR3 DNA reads as TGTGCCTGGAGTGGGGTGCGGGGGAACTATGGCTACACCTTC. Its translation is CAWSGVRGNYGYTF.

The chain has TRBV5-6 and TRBJ2-2, with D perhaps matching TRBD2 (6 bases). Germline assignment: CDR1 SGHDT and CDR2 YYEEEE. V was clipped by 2 bases and J by 4 bases, with 12 bases between them. The CDR3 is 15 residues long. The DNA for the CDR3 is TGTGCCAGCAGCTTCGTGGGAGGACTCACCGGGGAGCTGTTTTTT. It codes for CASSFVGGLTGELFF.

Here the CDR3 DNA reads TGTGCCTGGACCCGAGGGGGGGCGGATTACAATGAGCAGTTCTTC. It codes for CAWTRGGADYNEQFF. The rearrangement links TRBV30 to TRBJ2-1, with D possibly TRBD2 on 7 matching bases. Trimming left V 4 bases short and J 4 bases short, with 17 bases between. The germline V gene has CDR1 GTSNPN and CDR2 SVGIG (reference sequence). The length of the CDR3 is 15 residues.

V gene TRBV4-2 combines with J gene TRBJ2-1, with 12 nucleotides matching TRBD2. Germline V gene sequence: CDR1 LGHNA, CDR2 YNFKEQ. The CDR3 extends over 15 amino acids. J lost 10 bases, V lost 4 bases, and 8 bases had no gene match. CDR3 DNA sequence: TGTGCCAGCAGCCCGACTAGCGGGAGTCTAGAGGAGCAGTTCTTC. This sequence encodes CASSPTSGSLEEQFF.

The chain has TRBV6-5 and TRBJ1-1; weak D call: TRBD1 (5 bases). V lost 6 bases to trimming and J lost 0 bases, with 14 bases between them. The germline V gene has CDR1 MNHEY and CDR2 SVGAGI. The CDR3 length is 15 residues. The CDR3 sequence is CASRLMAQVNTEAFF. Written as DNA, the CDR3 is TGTGCCAGCAGGCTAATGGCACAGGTGAACACTGAAGCTTTCTTT.

Here the CDR3 reads CSVESTGDNYGYTF. CDR3 bases: TGCAGCGTTGAATCTACAGGGGATAACTATGGCTACACCTTC. The chain uses TRBV29-1 and TRBJ1-2; 7 bases match TRBD1. CDR1 SQVTM and CDR2 ANQGSEA come from the germline V gene. V lost 2 bases to trimming and J lost 1 base; unmatched junction nucleotides: 4. The CDR3 is 14 residues long.

V is TRBV6-5 and J is TRBJ2-3; TRBD1 matches at 12 bases. The junction had 6 bases not matched to a gene; V was cut back by 6 bases and J by 5 bases. CDR1 is MNHEY and CDR2 is SVGAGI in the germline V gene. The CDR3 covers 15 residues. The CDR3 region is CASSPGTGGIDTQYF. In DNA, the CDR3 is TGTGCCAGCAGCCCCGGGACAGGGGGCATAGATACGCAGTATTTT.

The rearrangement uses TRBV6-5 and TRBJ2-2; 12 bases align to TRBD2. The CDR3 contains 15 residues. V gave up 7 bases and J gave up 7 bases; unmatched junction bases: 7. Germline V CDR1 and CDR2: MNHEY, SVGAGI. This CDR3 is CASNRLAGEGGELFF. For the CDR3, the DNA is TGTGCCAGCAACCGACTAGCGGGAGAAGGCGGGGAGCTGTTTTTT.

This chain connects TRBV2 to TRBJ2-1; tentatively, D is TRBD1 (6 bases). CDR3 length: 13 amino acids. Germline-derived CDR1 and CDR2 are SNHLY and FYNNEI. V lost 2 bases, J lost 7 bases, and 9 bases lay in between. Here the CDR3 DNA reads TGTGCCAGCAGTGAATACAGGGCAAATGAGCAGTTCTTC. Protein: CASSEYRANEQFF. Filled out from reference TRBV2 and TRBJ2-1, the complete variable domain reads EPEVTQTPSHQVTQMGQEVILRCVPISNHLYFYWYRQILGQKVEFLVSFYNNEISEKSEIFDDQFSVERPDGSNFTLKIRSTKLEDSAMYFCASSEYRANEQFFGPGTRLTVL.

This chain links TRBV29-1 with TRBJ1-5; 7 nucleotides agree with TRBD1. Trimming removed 4 bases from V and 5 bases from J; junction bases left unmatched: 5. This CDR3 contains 13 residues. Germline V gene data show CDR1 as SQVTM and CDR2 as ANQGSEA. The CDR3 sequence is CSVGGQADQPQHF. The CDR3 DNA is TGCAGCGTTGGTGGACAGGCCGATCAGCCCCAGCATTTT.

The chain uses TRBV15 and TRBJ2-1; D is possibly TRBD2 (6 bases). The V gene lost 0 bases and the J gene lost 8 bases, with 8 bases spanning the gap. CDR3 size: 13 residues. Germline V gene sequence: CDR1 LNHNV, CDR2 YYDKDF (reference sequence). The CDR3 bases are TGTGCCACCAGCAGAGACGGGAGCGATGAGCAGTTCTTC. Its translation is CATSRDGSDEQFF.

DNA for the CDR3: TGTGCCAGCAGCCAAGATGTTCGGACAGACGCTAACTATGGCTACACCTTC. Translating it yields CASSQDVRTDANYGYTF. The chain carries TRBV4-2 and TRBJ1-2, with D perhaps matching TRBD1 (6 bases). The CDR3 runs 17 residues. V lost 0 bases and J lost 0, with 14 bases in between. Germline CDR1 is LGHNA and CDR2 is YNFKEQ.

J is TRBJ2-7 and V is TRBV14; no clear D gene. V was trimmed by 2 bases and J by 1 base, leaving 3 bases between them. Germline V gives CDR1 SGHDN, CDR2 FVKESK. The CDR3 spans 12 residues. CDR3 sequence: CASSQISYEQYF. CDR3 nucleotides: TGTGCCAGCAGCCAAATATCCTACGAGCAGTACTTC.

This clone was detected a few times. The genes are TRBV10-2 and TRBJ2-3; weak D call: TRBD1 (6 bases). Trimming removed 7 bases from V and 1 base from J, with 9 bases in between. The length of the CDR3 is 13 residues. CDR1 and CDR2 from the germline V gene are WSHSY and SAAADI. CDR3 sequence (DNA): TGCGCCAGCAAAAGACAGGGCACAGATACGCAGTATTTT. Translated: CASKRQGTDTQYF.

Regarding this clone: A read error may produce the germline difference seen at one junction end. V usage is TRBV7-7 and J usage is TRBJ2-1; TRBD2 matches at 9 bases. Germline V lookup: CDR1 SSHAT, CDR2 FNYEAQ (reference sequence). The CDR3 runs 15 residues. CDR3 sequence reads: CASSLGVAGAGEQFF. Here the CDR3 DNA reads TGTGCTAGCAGCCTCGGGGTAGCGGGGGCGGGTGAGCAGTTCTTC.

The rearrangement uses TRBV2 and TRBJ1-1; 7 bases agree with TRBD1. CDR3 size: 14 residues. The V segment lost 5 bases and the J segment 0 bases; nucleotides outside the gene matches: 3. Germline CDR1 is SNHLY and CDR2 is FYNNEI. CDR3 in amino acids: CASSRQGVNTEAFF. The CDR3 bases are TGTGCCAGCAGTAGACAGGGAGTGAACACTGAAGCTTTCTTT.

This clone was detected only a few times. The chain couples TRBV5-1 to TRBJ2-3; 8 bases map to TRBD2. The ends lost 2 bases at V and 0 bases at J; junction bases unmatched: 8. Germline CDR1 and CDR2: SGHRS and YFSETQ. The CDR3 length is 17 residues. CDR3 amino acids: CASSFVSSGTSTDTQYF. The CDR3 coding sequence is TGCGCCAGCAGCTTTGTGAGTAGCGGGACTAGCACAGATACGCAGTATTTT.

This chain connects TRBV10-3 to TRBJ1-1, with 10 nucleotides matching TRBD1. Trimming cost V 0 bases and J 5 bases; bases outside gene matches: 6. The CDR3 is 16 amino acids. Germline-derived CDR1 and CDR2 are ENHRY and SYGVKD. CDR3 sequence reads: CAISESGTGAVTEAFF. The CDR3 DNA sequence: TGTGCCATCAGTGAGTCGGGGACAGGGGCCGTGACTGAAGCTTTCTTT.